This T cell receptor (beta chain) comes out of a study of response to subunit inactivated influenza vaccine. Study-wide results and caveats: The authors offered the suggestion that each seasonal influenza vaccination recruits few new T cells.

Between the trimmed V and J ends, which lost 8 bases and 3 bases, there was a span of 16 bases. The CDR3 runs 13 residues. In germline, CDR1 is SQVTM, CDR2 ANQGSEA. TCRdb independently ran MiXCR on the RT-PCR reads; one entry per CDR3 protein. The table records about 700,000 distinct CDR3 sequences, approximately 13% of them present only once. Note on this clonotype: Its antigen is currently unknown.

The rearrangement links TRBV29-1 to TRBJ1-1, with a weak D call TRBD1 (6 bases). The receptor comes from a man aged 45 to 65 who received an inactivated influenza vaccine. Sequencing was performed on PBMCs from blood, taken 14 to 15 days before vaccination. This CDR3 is CSHSPGGDTEAFF. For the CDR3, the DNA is TGCAGCCACTCTCCGGGGGGCGACACTGAAGCTTTCTTT.